This T cell receptor beta chain was profiled in a study of blood T cell repertoires in COVID-19 (dated by TCRdb to 2020 to 2022). Regarding the study in general: The collaborator samples originated in the United States, Italy and Spain and spanned the acute and convalescent phases of COVID-19. Subjects who had been exposed to COVID-19, were actively infected with it, or had recovered from it provided the deeply sampled blood TCRbeta repertoires that made up the dataset. Samples were obtained from the ongoing ImmuneRACE study (first 160 participants) and from 1,254 subjects provided by 6 global collaborators. Nearly every sample came with metadata listing a de-identified subject ID, COVID-19 status, age in years and sex. The material from the prospective study consisted of cDNA or gDNA derived from T cells, B-cell-depleted T cells, or PBMCs. HLA class I and class II types, where available, came from metadata supplied by the sample provider rather than from assay-based typing. A freely available public database, intended as a resource for researchers studying the immune response to SARS-CoV-2, is where the repertoires were released. Here is what the overall study found, with its caveats: Clinical and demographic metadata were provided uncurated, with the amount varying by source and participant.

One collaborating source in Seattle enrolled patients while the patients were actively infected and followed the patients over time throughout the course of disease. Each collaborating institution followed its own protocols to collect whole blood in K2EDTA tubes. For TCRbeta analysis, collaborators shipped samples as frozen whole blood, isolated PBMCs, or DNA extracted from either of those sample types. CDR1 and CDR2, per the germline V gene (reference sequence), are SEHNR and FQNEAQ. V loses 5 bases of germline sequence and J loses 5 bases, and the interval between the two ends is 9 bases. The CDR3, from cysteine to phenylalanine, totals 13 residues. CDR3 DNA only is kept here, 39 bases in frame from base 1. The immunoSEQ Assay, a bias-controlled multiplex PCR, was used to amplify TCRbeta CDR3 regions from genomic DNA. The original pipeline was this. The number of nucleated cells in each sample was estimated from the amplification of reference gene primers within the assay. Sequence reads were collapsed and filtered to measure the absolute abundance of every unique TCRbeta CDR3 rearrangement. Productive Simpson clonality was computed per sample as the square root of Simpson's diversity index over productive rearrangements. Drawn from immuneACCESS, this table holds only the in-frame rearrangements with V and J called that TCRdb kept. Clones are partly lost; checked studies trace under half to an unresolved V gene and leave the rest unexplained. That table supplies the V and J calls and clone size; D and trimming were determined from the DNA. This sample lists around 70,000 clones; 80% were detected once. The ten largest clones add up to 9.5% to 15% of the sample.

About this clone itself: The antigen it binds to is not known. No much larger clone is present one base from it, and per-base qualities are unavailable.

The sequence joins TRBV7-9 to TRBJ2-2; there is no confident call for the D gene. The sample was peripheral blood. This clonotype was obtained from a man in his fifties with COVID-19, enrolled during active disease. The encoded CDR3 is CASSMANTGELFF. The DNA sequence is TGTGCCAGCAGCATGGCAAATACCGGGGAGCTGTTTTTT.